What follows describes a single T cell receptor (beta chain). This sample stems from a study of Ad26.COV2.S vaccination and SARS-CoV-2 variants. Noted treatment: over 15 received Ad26.COV2.S at low or high dose, single or two shots; 5 received placebo; per-sample allocation not given. The samples date from day 63 after the first vaccine or placebo injection. Spike of the Wuhan-strain SARS-CoV-2 was expressed by an Ad26 vector, which formed the vaccine. V gave up 2 bases and J gave up 8 bases, with 12 bases separating them. Germline CDR1 MDHEN, CDR2 SYDVKM. This CDR3 contains 13 residues. The table came from immunoSEQ multiplex PCR; TCRdb's copy has only in-frame clones and leaves some out. The sample holds 350,000 to 450,000 clones; 75% to 90% are singletons and the top ten take over 1.5%.

The chain couples TRBV28 to TRBJ1-2; maybe TRBD1 (5 bases). This TCR was recovered from a person aged 18-65 years who received the Ad26.COV2.S COVID-19 vaccine or a placebo. The sequencing used peripheral blood, collected in a trial of Ad26.COV2.S vaccine versus placebo. The CDR3 here is CASSLGRGRGYTF. CDR3 bases: TGTGCCAGCAGTTTAGGGAGGGGACGGGGCTACACCTTC.